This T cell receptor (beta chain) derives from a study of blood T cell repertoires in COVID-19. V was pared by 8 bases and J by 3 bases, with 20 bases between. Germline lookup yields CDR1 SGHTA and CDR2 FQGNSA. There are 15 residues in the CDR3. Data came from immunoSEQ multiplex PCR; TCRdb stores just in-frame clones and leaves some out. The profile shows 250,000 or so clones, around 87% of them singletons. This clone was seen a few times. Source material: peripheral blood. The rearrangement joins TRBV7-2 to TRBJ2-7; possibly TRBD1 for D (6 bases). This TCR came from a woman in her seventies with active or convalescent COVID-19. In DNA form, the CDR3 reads TGTGCCAGCGGATACAGGGAAGGGGTGGGCTACGAGCAGTACTTC. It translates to CASGYREGVGYEQYF.